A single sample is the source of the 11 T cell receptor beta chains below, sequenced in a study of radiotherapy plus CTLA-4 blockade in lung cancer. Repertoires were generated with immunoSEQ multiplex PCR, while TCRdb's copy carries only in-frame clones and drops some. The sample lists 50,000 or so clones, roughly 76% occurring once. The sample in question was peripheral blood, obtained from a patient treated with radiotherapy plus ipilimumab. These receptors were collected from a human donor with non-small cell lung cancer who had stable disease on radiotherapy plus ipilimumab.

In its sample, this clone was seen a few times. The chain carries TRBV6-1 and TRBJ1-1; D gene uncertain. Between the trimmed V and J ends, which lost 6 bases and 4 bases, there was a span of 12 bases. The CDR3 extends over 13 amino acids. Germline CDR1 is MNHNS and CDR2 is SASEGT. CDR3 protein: CASSQARGTEAFF. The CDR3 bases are TGTGCCAGCAGCCAGGCTCGGGGCACTGAAGCTTTCTTT.

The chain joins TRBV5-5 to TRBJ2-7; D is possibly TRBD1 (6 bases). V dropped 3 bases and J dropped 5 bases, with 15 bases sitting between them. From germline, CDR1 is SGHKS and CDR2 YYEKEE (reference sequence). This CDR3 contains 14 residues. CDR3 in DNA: TGTGCCAGCAGCTCCGGGACACTCAGGGACGAGCAGTACTTC. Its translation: CASSSGTLRDEQYF.

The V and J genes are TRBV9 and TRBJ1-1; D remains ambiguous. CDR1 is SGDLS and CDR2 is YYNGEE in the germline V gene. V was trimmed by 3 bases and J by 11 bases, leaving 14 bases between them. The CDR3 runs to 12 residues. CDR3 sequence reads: CASSGNSGLAFF. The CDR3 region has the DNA TGTGCCAGCAGCGGTAACAGTGGGTTGGCTTTCTTT. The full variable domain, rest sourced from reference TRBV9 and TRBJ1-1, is DSGVTQTPKHLITATGQRVTLRCSPRSGDLSVYWYQQSLDQGLQFLIQYYNGEERAKGNILERFSAQQFPDLHSELNLSSLELGDSALYFCASSGNSGLAFFGQGTRLTVV.

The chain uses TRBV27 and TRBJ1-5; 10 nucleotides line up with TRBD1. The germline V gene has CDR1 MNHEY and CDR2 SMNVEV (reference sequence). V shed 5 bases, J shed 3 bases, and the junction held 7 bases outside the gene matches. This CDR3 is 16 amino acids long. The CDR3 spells CASSLRQGALNQPQHF. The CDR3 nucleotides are TGTGCCAGCAGTCTCCGACAGGGGGCCCTCAATCAGCCCCAGCATTTT.

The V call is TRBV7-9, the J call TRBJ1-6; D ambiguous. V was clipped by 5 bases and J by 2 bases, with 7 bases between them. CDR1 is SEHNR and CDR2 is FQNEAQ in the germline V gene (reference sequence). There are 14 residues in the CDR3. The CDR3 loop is CASSPRAYNSPLHF. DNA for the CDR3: TGTGCCAGCAGCCCTAGGGCCTATAATTCACCCCTCCACTTT.

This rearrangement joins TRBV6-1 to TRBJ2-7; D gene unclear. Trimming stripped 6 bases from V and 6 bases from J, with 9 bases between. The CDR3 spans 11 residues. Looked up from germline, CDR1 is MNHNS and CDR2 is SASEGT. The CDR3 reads CASSPGGEQYF. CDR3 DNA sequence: TGTGCCAGCAGCCCGGGTGGCGAGCAGTACTTC.

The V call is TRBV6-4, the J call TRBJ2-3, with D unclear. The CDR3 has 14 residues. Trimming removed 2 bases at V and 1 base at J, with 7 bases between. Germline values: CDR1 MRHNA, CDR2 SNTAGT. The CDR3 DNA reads TGTGCCAGCAGTGACGGGCAGGGCACAGATACGCAGTATTTT. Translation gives CASSDGQGTDTQYF.

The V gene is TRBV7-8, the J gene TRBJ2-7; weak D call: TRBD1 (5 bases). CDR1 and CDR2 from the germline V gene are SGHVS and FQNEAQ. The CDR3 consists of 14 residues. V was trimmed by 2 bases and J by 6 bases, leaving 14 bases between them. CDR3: CASSLRQSLSEQYF. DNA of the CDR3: TGTGCCAGCAGCTTAAGACAGAGCCTAAGCGAGCAGTACTTC.

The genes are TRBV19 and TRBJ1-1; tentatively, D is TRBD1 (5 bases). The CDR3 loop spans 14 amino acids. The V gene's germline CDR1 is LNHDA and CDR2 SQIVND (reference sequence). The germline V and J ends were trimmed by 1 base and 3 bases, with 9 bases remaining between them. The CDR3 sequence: CASSIVLGDTEAFF. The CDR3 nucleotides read TGTGCCAGTAGTATAGTGTTGGGGGACACTGAAGCTTTCTTT.

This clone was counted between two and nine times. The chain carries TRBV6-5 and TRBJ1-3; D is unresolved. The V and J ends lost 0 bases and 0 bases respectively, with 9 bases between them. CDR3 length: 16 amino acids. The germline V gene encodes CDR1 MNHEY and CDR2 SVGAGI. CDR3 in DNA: TGTGCCAGCAGTTACTCGTCGAGGAGCTCTGGAAACACCATATATTTT. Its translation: CASSYSSRSSGNTIYF.

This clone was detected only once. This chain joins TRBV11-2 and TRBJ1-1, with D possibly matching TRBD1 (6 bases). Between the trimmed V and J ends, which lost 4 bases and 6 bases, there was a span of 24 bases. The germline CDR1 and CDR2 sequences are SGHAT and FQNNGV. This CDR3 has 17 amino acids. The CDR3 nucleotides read TGTGCCAGCAGCTCACGGGACACCTCGTGGCCGGGGCCTGAAGCTTTCTTT. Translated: CASSSRDTSWPGPEAFF.